This TCR beta chain comes out of a study of sequential checkpoint blockade in melanoma. Study-wide background: Randomization was 1:1 between first-line nivolumab→ipilimumab and ipilimumab→nivolumab. Matched biopsies came pretreatment and at week 13 for twenty-two patients. DNA from more than 75 pretreatment tumor samples underwent TCRβ immunosequencing.

Stated treatment: randomized to nivolumab then ipilimumab (arm A) or the reverse (arm B). None of the patients previously received DNA-damaging chemotherapy. The repertoire was sequenced with immunoSEQ multiplex PCR; TCRdb's copy has only in-frame clones and lacks some. The data show about 2,900 clones, approximately 19% seen once. The CDR3 consists of 12 residues. Per the germline V gene, CDR1 is KGHSH and CDR2 is LQKENI. The V and J ends lost 2 bases and 6 bases respectively, with 7 bases between them. The sample consisted of tumor tissue (inferred from file names), taken from a patient given nivolumab and ipilimumab in sequence. The sequence was obtained from a human donor with melanoma. The rearrangement links TRBV18 to TRBJ1-2; D gene uncertain. CDR3 region: CASSPNRDGYTF. In nucleotides, the CDR3 is TGTGCCAGCTCACCAAACCGGGATGGCTACACCTTC. The full variable domain, completed using reference TRBV18 and TRBJ1-2, is NAGVMQNPRHLVRRRGQEARLRCSPMKGHSHVYWYRQLPEEGLKFMVYLQKENIIDESGMPKERFSAEFPKEGPSILRIQQVVRGDSAAYFCASSPNRDGYTFGSGTRLTVV.